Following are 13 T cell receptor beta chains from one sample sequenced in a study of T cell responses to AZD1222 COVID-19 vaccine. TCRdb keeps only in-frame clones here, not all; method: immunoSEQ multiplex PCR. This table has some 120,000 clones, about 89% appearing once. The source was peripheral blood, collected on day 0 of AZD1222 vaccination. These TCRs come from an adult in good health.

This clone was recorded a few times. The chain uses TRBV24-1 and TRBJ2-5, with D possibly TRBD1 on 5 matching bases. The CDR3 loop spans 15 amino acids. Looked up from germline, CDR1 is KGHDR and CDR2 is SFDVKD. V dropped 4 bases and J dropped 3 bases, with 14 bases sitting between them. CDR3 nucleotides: TGTGCCACCAGTGAAGGTGGGGCCGCCGAAGAGACCCAGTACTTC. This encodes CATSEGGAAEETQYF.

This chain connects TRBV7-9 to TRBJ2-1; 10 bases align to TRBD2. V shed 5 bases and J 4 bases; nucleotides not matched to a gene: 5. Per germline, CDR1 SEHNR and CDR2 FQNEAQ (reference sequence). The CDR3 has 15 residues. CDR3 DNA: TGTGCCAGCAGCCTGGGACTAGCGCCTTACAATGAGCAGTTCTTC. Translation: CASSLGLAPYNEQFF.

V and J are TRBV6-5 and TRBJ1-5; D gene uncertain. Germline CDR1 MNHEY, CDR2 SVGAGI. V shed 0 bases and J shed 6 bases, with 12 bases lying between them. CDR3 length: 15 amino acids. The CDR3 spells CASSYSKGTGQPQHF. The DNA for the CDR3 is TGTGCCAGCAGTTACTCGAAGGGTACGGGTCAGCCCCAGCATTTT.

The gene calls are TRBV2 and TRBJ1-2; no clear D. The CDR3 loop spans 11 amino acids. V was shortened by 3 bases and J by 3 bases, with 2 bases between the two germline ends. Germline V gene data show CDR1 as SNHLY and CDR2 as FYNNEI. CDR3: CASSEDYGYTF. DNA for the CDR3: TGTGCCAGCAGTGAGGACTATGGCTACACCTTC. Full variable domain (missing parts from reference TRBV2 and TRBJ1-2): EPEVTQTPSHQVTQMGQEVILRCVPISNHLYFYWYRQILGQKVEFLVSFYNNEISEKSEIFDDQFSVERPDGSNFTLKIRSTKLEDSAMYFCASSEDYGYTFGSGTRLTVV.

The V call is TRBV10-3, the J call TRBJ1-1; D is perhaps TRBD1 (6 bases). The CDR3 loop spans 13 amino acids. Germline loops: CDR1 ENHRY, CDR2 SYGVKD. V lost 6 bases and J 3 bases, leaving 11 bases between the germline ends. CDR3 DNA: TGTGCCATCAGCGTAGCAGGGGACACTGAAGCTTTCTTT. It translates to CAISVAGDTEAFF.

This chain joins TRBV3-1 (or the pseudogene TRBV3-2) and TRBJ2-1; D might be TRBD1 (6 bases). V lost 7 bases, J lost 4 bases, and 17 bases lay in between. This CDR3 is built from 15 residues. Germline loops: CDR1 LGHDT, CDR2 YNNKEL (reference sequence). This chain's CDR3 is CASTPGVGAYNEQFF. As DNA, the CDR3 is TGTGCCAGCACCCCAGGTGTGGGGGCGTACAATGAGCAGTTCTTC.

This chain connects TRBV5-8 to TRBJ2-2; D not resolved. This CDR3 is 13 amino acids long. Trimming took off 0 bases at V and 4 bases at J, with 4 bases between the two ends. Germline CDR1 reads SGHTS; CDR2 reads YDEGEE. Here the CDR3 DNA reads TGTGCCAGCAGCTTGGATCGCACCGGGGAGCTGTTTTTT. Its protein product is CASSLDRTGELFF.

CDR3 region: CASSPRMTGELFF. In DNA form, the CDR3 reads TGTGCCAGCAGTCCCCGAATGACCGGGGAGCTGTTTTTT. The genes are TRBV12-3 or TRBV12-4 and TRBJ2-2; unclear D gene. V lost 5 bases and J 5 bases, leaving 9 bases between the germline ends. This CDR3 region has 13 residues.

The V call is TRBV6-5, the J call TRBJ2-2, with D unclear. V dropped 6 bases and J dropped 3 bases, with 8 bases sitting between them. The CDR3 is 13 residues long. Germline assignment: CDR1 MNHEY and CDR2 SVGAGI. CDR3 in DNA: TGTGCCAGCAGCCCCACCGACACCGGGGAGCTGTTTTTT. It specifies CASSPTDTGELFF.

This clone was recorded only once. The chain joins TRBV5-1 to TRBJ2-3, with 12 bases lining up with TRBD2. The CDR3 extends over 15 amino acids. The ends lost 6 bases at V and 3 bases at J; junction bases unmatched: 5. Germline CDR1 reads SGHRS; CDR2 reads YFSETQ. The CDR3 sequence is CASNLAGGPTDTQYF. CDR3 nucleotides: TGCGCCAGCAACCTAGCGGGGGGGCCTACAGATACGCAGTATTTT.

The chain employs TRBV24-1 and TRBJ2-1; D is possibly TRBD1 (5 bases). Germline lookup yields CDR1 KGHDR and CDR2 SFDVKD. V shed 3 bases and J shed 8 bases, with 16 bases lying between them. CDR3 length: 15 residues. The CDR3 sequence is CATSDPSGNTDEQFF. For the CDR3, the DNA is TGTGCCACCAGTGATCCTTCAGGGAACACGGATGAGCAGTTCTTC.

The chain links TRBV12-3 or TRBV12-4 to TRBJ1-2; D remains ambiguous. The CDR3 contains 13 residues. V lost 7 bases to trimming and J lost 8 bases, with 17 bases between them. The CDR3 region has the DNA TGTGCCAGCACCCAACTCGCGTCTGGGGGCTACACCTTC. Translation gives CASTQLASGGYTF.

CDR3 coding DNA: TGTGCCAGCTCACCTAGGGACTACACCGGGGAGCTGTTTTTT. Encoded protein: CASSPRDYTGELFF. The J gene is TRBJ2-2, the V gene TRBV18, with a possible D match to TRBD2 (6 bases). The CDR3 consists of 14 residues. The germline gives CDR1 KGHSH, CDR2 LQKENI. Trimming took off 3 bases at V and 3 bases at J, with 8 bases between the two ends.